This T cell receptor (beta chain) was observed in a study of radiotherapy plus CTLA-4 blockade in lung cancer. Findings and limits, study-wide: Dynamics of early blood T cell clones, together with interferon-beta, were reportedly the best predictors of response.

The repertoire was sequenced with immunoSEQ multiplex PCR; TCRdb's copy has only in-frame clones and lacks some. The profile covers tens of thousands of clones, with around 73% appearing a single time and 7.1% taken by the ten largest. In the case of this clone: The antigen is undetermined.

Sequenced material: peripheral blood, taken from a patient treated with radiotherapy plus ipilimumab. This receptor was obtained from a human donor with non-small cell lung cancer who had a complete response to radiotherapy plus ipilimumab.

The CDR3 DNA reads TGCGCCAGCAGCCAAGATCTAGCGGGAGCCGCCTACAATGAGCAGTTCTTC. Protein product: CASSQDLAGAAYNEQFF. This rearrangement joins TRBV4-3 to TRBJ2-1; 10 bases align to TRBD2. The CDR3 spans 17 residues. V was pared by 0 bases and J by 2 bases, with 4 bases of the junction left unmatched. The germline gives CDR1 LGHNA, CDR2 YSLEER.